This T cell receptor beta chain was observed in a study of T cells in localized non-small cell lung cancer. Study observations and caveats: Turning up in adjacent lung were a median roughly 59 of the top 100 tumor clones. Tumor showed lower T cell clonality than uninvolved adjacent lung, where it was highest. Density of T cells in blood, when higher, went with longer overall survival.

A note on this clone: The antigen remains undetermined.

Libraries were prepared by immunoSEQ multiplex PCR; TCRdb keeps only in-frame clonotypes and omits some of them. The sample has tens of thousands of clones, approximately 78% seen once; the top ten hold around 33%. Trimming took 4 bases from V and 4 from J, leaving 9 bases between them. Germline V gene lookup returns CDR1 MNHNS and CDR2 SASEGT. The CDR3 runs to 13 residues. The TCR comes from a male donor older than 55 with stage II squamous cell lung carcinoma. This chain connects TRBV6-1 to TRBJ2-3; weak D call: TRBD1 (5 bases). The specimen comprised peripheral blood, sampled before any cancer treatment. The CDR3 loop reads CASSGSGPDTQYF. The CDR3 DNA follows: TGTGCCAGCAGTGGGTCAGGGCCAGATACGCAGTATTTT.